The 23 T cell receptor beta chains listed next were all sequenced from one sample in a study of cytomegalovirus exposure and HLA in healthy donors. PCR primers comprised 60 Vbeta and 13 Jbeta primers. Repertoires were generated with immunoSEQ multiplex PCR, while TCRdb's copy carries only in-frame clones and drops some. The sample holds around 150,000 clones, roughly 89% seen once. Source material: PBMCs. These receptors were collected from a woman in her thirties in good health and CMV-seronegative.

The chain carries TRBV6-5 and TRBJ2-3, with D unclear. The CDR3 extends over 12 amino acids. V was pared by 6 bases and J by 0 bases, with 4 bases between. Germline values: CDR1 MNHEY, CDR2 SVGAGI. This CDR3 reads CASRSSTDTQYF. As DNA, the CDR3 is TGTGCCAGCAGGTCTAGCACAGATACGCAGTATTTT.

The chain joins TRBV5-1 to TRBJ2-7; no clear D. Trimming removed 0 bases at V and 2 bases at J, with 12 bases between. Germline CDR1 and CDR2: SGHRS and YFSETQ. CDR3 size: 15 residues. CDR3 region: CASSLVQPYPYEQYF. CDR3 sequence (DNA): TGCGCCAGCAGCTTGGTACAGCCCTACCCCTACGAGCAGTACTTC.

This chain connects TRBV9 to TRBJ1-3, with D unresolved. This CDR3 contains 15 residues. The V gene's germline CDR1 is SGDLS and CDR2 YYNGEE. Trimming removed 5 bases at V and 3 bases at J, with 15 bases between. CDR3 DNA: TGTGCCAGCAGTTCCGGGAACCGCTTTGGAAACACCATATATTTT. The encoded protein is CASSSGNRFGNTIYF. The full variable domain, with the rest looked up from reference TRBV9 and TRBJ1-3, is DSGVTQTPKHLITATGQRVTLRCSPRSGDLSVYWYQQSLDQGLQFLIQYYNGEERAKGNILERFSAQQFPDLHSELNLSSLELGDSALYFCASSSGNRFGNTIYFGEGSWLTVV.

The chain is built from TRBV6-1 and TRBJ2-3; 10 bases align to TRBD2. The V gene's germline CDR1 is MNHNS and CDR2 SASEGT. V lost 4 bases and J lost 4; bases outside the gene matches: 5. The CDR3 has 15 residues. The DNA of the CDR3 is TGTGCCAGCAGTGTCGGGACTAGCGTTTCAGATACGCAGTATTTT. Translated: CASSVGTSVSDTQYF.

This rearrangement joins TRBV9 to TRBJ2-5; 10 bases align to TRBD1. The ends lost 0 bases at V and 7 bases at J; junction bases unmatched: 6. The CDR3 runs to 15 residues. Germline lookup yields CDR1 SGDLS and CDR2 YYNGEE. The CDR3 region has the DNA TGTGCCAGCAGCGTAGGTGACAGGGGGCTTGGGACCCAGTACTTC. Its protein product is CASSVGDRGLGTQYF.

This rearrangement joins TRBV19 to TRBJ2-7; D is perhaps TRBD1 (5 bases). Germline V gives CDR1 LNHDA, CDR2 SQIVND (reference sequence). The CDR3 length is 15 residues. V lost 5 bases to trimming and J lost 2 bases, with 16 bases between them. Here the CDR3 DNA reads TGTGCCAGTAGTCCCGCCGGCAGGGCCGCCTACGAGCAGTACTTC. This sequence encodes CASSPAGRAAYEQYF. The full variable domain, in which reference TRBV19 and TRBJ2-7 provide the parts outside the CDR3, is DGGITQSPKYLFRKEGQNVTLSCEQNLNHDAMYWYRQDPGQGLRLIYYSQIVNDFQKGDIAEGYSVSREKKESFPLTVTSAQKNPTAFYLCASSPAGRAAYEQYFGPGTRLTVT.

V is TRBV27 and J is TRBJ1-5; D gene ambiguous. CDR3 size: 14 residues. V lost 5 bases to trimming and J lost 0 bases, with 8 bases between them. Germline loops: CDR1 MNHEY, CDR2 SMNVEV (reference sequence). The CDR3 nucleotides are TGTGCCAGCAGTCCCTTCTCTAGCAATCAGCCCCAGCATTTT. Its protein is CASSPFSSNQPQHF.

The rearrangement uses TRBV19 and TRBJ2-2; D is perhaps TRBD1 (5 bases). Germline loops: CDR1 LNHDA, CDR2 SQIVND (reference sequence). Trimming removed 5 bases at V and 2 bases at J, with 9 bases between. The length of the CDR3 is 14 residues. The CDR3 coding sequence is TGTGCCAGTAGTGGCACAGGAAACACCGGGGAGCTGTTTTTT. Encoded protein: CASSGTGNTGELFF.

The CDR3 region has the DNA TGCGCCAGCAGCCAAGAACCGGGGGTCGCCTACGAGCAGTACTTC. Translated, it gives CASSQEPGVAYEQYF. The rearrangement uses TRBV4-3 and TRBJ2-7; possibly TRBD2 for D (6 bases). V lost 0 bases, J lost 2 bases, and 11 bases lay in between. The CDR3 runs 15 residues. Germline lookup yields CDR1 LGHNA and CDR2 YSLEER.

The chain recombines TRBV4-1 with TRBJ2-7, with 7 bases that match TRBD1. The V segment lost 1 base and the J segment 0 bases; nucleotides outside the gene matches: 6. Per the germline V gene, CDR1 is MGHRA and CDR2 is YSYEKL. The CDR3 consists of 16 residues. CDR3 region: CASSQVAQGLSYEQYF. The CDR3 DNA is TGCGCCAGCAGCCAAGTGGCACAGGGGCTCTCCTACGAGCAGTACTTC.

The rearrangement uses TRBV28 and TRBJ2-7, with D possibly TRBD2 on 6 matching bases. CDR3 length: 17 amino acids. V shed 3 bases and J shed 1 base, with 19 bases lying between them. From germline, CDR1 is MDHEN and CDR2 SYDVKM. CDR3 in amino acids: CASSFSPDGSSSYEQYF. CDR3 nucleotides: TGTGCCAGCAGTTTTTCTCCAGACGGGAGCAGTTCCTACGAGCAGTACTTC.

This clone was counted once. The chain uses TRBV7-2 and TRBJ1-6, with TRBD1 identical over 9 bases. Per the germline V gene, CDR1 is SGHTA and CDR2 is FQGNSA. The CDR3 sequence is 14 residues long. Losses at the gene ends were 4 bases for V and 6 bases for J; bases not matched to a gene: 1. The CDR3 loop reads CASSSGQGNSPLHF. As DNA, the CDR3 is TGTGCCAGCAGCTCGGGACAGGGTAATTCACCCCTCCACTTT.

This sequence joins TRBV1 and TRBJ1-2; TRBD1 is the table's D call, not checked against the DNA. TRBV1 counts as a pseudogene. The CDR3 contains 15 residues. CDR3 nucleotides: TGCACCAGCAGCCAAGGGGGCGGCCAGAACTATGGCTACACCTTC. This codes for CTSSQGGGQNYGYTF.

This chain uses TRBV14 with TRBJ2-7; D perhaps matches TRBD2 (5 bases). CDR1 is SGHDN and CDR2 is FVKESK in the germline V gene. Trimming stripped 4 bases from V and 0 bases from J, with 19 bases between. The CDR3 is 17 amino acids. The CDR3 here is CASSRYSIGAASYEQYF. The DNA for the CDR3 is TGTGCCAGCAGCCGGTACTCCATCGGAGCGGCCTCCTACGAGCAGTACTTC.

The chain uses TRBV7-2 and TRBJ2-7; 8 bases line up with TRBD1. Trimming removed 5 bases from V and 0 bases from J; junction bases left unmatched: 6. The germline CDR1 and CDR2 sequences are SGHTA and FQGNSA. The CDR3 runs to 15 residues. CDR3 bases: TGTGCCAGCAGCCCGCGACAGGGGTCCTCCTACGAGCAGTACTTC. Translation: CASSPRQGSSYEQYF.

The J gene is TRBJ2-7, the V gene TRBV19; a possible D gene is TRBD1 (5 bases). The CDR3 has 14 amino acids. The germline V gene has CDR1 LNHDA and CDR2 SQIVND (reference sequence). Trimming shortened V by 3 bases and J by 5 bases, and 14 bases separated the two germline ends. The CDR3 spells CASSMLPGPHEQYF. CDR3 nucleotide sequence: TGTGCCAGTAGTATGTTGCCAGGGCCCCACGAGCAGTACTTC.

This chain's CDR3 is CASSPAGGTEAFF. CDR3 coding DNA: TGTGCCAGTAGTCCGGCAGGGGGCACTGAAGCTTTCTTT. The chain combines TRBV19 with TRBJ1-1; 7 nucleotides line up with TRBD1. The CDR3 totals 13 residues. V shed 5 bases and J 4 bases; nucleotides not matched to a gene: 4. Germline assignment: CDR1 LNHDA and CDR2 SQIVND (reference sequence). The variable domain in full, with the rest retrieved from reference TRBV19 and TRBJ1-1, is DGGITQSPKYLFRKEGQNVTLSCEQNLNHDAMYWYRQDPGQGLRLIYYSQIVNDFQKGDIAEGYSVSREKKESFPLTVTSAQKNPTAFYLCASSPAGGTEAFFGQGTRLTVV.

This clone was seen only once. This chain joins TRBV27 and TRBJ1-4, with D possibly being TRBD1 (6 bases). Trimming pared 5 bases from V and 8 bases from J, leaving 15 bases between. In germline, CDR1 is MNHEY, CDR2 SMNVEV (reference sequence). The CDR3 sequence is 14 residues long. CDR3 DNA: TGTGCCAGCAGTATAGGGACAAGCCCCGAAAAACTGTTTTTT. It specifies CASSIGTSPEKLFF.

The J gene is TRBJ2-1, the V gene TRBV13; 8 bases fit TRBD2. V gave up 0 bases and J gave up 12 bases; unmatched junction bases: 13. This CDR3 has 16 residues. From germline, CDR1 is PRHDT and CDR2 FYEKMQ (reference sequence). The CDR3 nucleotides read TGTGCCAGCAGCTTAGGCGGACTAGCCTACCCCGTCGGGCAGTTCTTC. It is translated as CASSLGGLAYPVGQFF. The full variable domain, with the rest looked up from reference TRBV13 and TRBJ2-1, is AAGVIQSPRHLIKEKRETATLKCYPIPRHDTVYWYQQGPGQDPQFLISFYEKMQSDKGSIPDRFSAQQFSDYHSELNMSSLELGDSALYFCASSLGGLAYPVGQFFGPGTRLTVL.

This clone was found a few times. V is TRBV11-1 and J is TRBJ2-3, with 9 bases identical to TRBD2. CDR1 is SGHAT and CDR2 is FQDESV in the germline V gene (reference sequence). With 5 bases clipped from V and 6 bases from J, the junction kept 9 bases outside the gene matches. This CDR3 is 15 amino acids long. The CDR3, as DNA: TGTGCCAGCAGCCGGACTAGCGTGCGGTCGGATACGCAGTATTTT. It is translated as CASSRTSVRSDTQYF.

The rearrangement joins TRBV5-1 to TRBJ1-3, with D possibly matching TRBD1 (5 bases). The V end lost 0 bases, the J end lost 0 bases, and 10 bases lay between the germline ends. This CDR3 spans 16 amino acids. The V gene's germline CDR1 is SGHRS and CDR2 YFSETQ. In DNA form, the CDR3 reads TGCGCCAGCAGCTTGGGCTGGGGCTTCTCTGGAAACACCATATATTTT. Translation: CASSLGWGFSGNTIYF.

This rearrangement joins TRBV7-9 to TRBJ2-5, with 8 bases lining up with TRBD1. With V trimmed by 5 bases and J by 1 base, 3 bases remained unmatched. CDR3 length equals 14 residues. Germline V lookup: CDR1 SEHNR, CDR2 FQNEAQ (reference sequence). The CDR3 loop reads CASSPGGGQETQYF. CDR3 DNA sequence: TGTGCCAGCAGCCCAGGGGGCGGCCAAGAGACCCAGTACTTC. The full variable domain, rest sourced from reference TRBV7-9 and TRBJ2-5, is DTGVSQNPRHKITKRGQNVTFRCDPISEHNRLYWYRQTLGQGPEFLTYFQNEAQLEKSRLLSDRFSAERPKGSFSTLEIQRTEQGDSAMYLCASSPGGGQETQYFGPGTRLLVL.

This clone was seen a handful of times. This chain joins TRBV27 and TRBJ2-6, with 7 bases lining up with TRBD1. The CDR3 loop spans 15 amino acids. CDR1 and CDR2 from the germline V gene are MNHEY and SMNVEV (reference sequence). J was trimmed by 2 bases and V by 6 bases; bases with no gene match: 4. In DNA form, the CDR3 reads TGTGCCAGCAGCCGTACAGGGGCTGGGGCCAACGTCCTGACTTTC. Translation: CASSRTGAGANVLTF.